This TCR beta chain was identified in a study of T cells in Graves' hyperthyroidism and ophthalmopathy (dated by TCRdb to about 2019). Study-level background: Peripheral blood samples were taken at the time of initial diagnosis, prior to any treatment. A discovery cohort of about a hundred patients, approximately 45 with Graves' ophthalmopathy and 57 with stable Graves' hyperthyroidism, was used to find distinguishing TCR V-J signatures. An independent validation cohort of fewer than 20 hyperthyroidism patients and about 15 patients who later progressed to ophthalmopathy tested prospective prediction of ophthalmopathy. The 100 discovery patients were randomly split 7:3 into training and test sets. The study also compared thyroid tissue and blood T-cell repertoires from a handful of Graves' hyperthyroidism patients. After blood sampling, hyperthyroidism patients were treated with methimazole at a starting dose of 30 mg daily, and ophthalmopathy patients were treated with high-dose intravenous methylprednisolone. The paper describes TCR Vbeta CDR3 sequencing of fewer than 150 peripheral blood samples, made up of around 41 ophthalmopathy patients, some 80 hyperthyroidism patients and around 17 progressor patients. Summary of the overall study and its limitations: In validation, progression to ophthalmopathy was predicted by the model with roughly 71% sensitivity and about 72% specificity, a median of roughly 6.4 months before onset. In cross-validation, a model built on a 13 V-J signature told ophthalmopathy apart from stable hyperthyroidism with approximately 91% sensitivity and roughly 82% specificity, and in testing the same model reached 80%/75%. Sample size was not statistically predetermined, and investigators were not blinded to group allocation. Most expanded thyroid clonotypes (frequency above 0.001) were also detected in blood, suggesting blood repertoires may reflect thyroid immune responses.

Details on this clonotype: This clone's antigen is unknown. No clone much larger than this one lies a single base away; base qualities are absent.

In the ophthalmopathy patients, disease was moderately to severely active, with a Clinical Activity Score of 3 or more, a NOSPECS grade of 4 or more, and a duration of less than 3 months. Any patient with an uncontrolled infection, another autoimmune disease, pregnancy or lactation was excluded. Diagnoses were established on the basis of clinical symptoms, serum thyroxine and TRAb, thyroid ultrasound, and orbital computed tomography. PBMCs were isolated from 7.5 to 10 ml of fresh peripheral blood by Ficoll-Paque density gradient centrifugation. Total RNA was extracted with Trizol reagent, and quality was checked on an Agilent 2100 Bioanalyzer. The germline V gene encodes CDR1 MRHNA and CDR2 SNTAGT. From V the trimming removes 5 bases and from J it removes 4 bases, while the gene matches leave 10 bases of the junction unaccounted for. The CDR3, cysteine through phenylalanine, is 17 amino acids long. The read is trimmed to its CDR3 DNA, 51 bases read in frame from base 1.

TCR beta CDR3 regions were amplified from RNA transcripts. For the first round of RT-PCR on the TCR CDR3, the HTBI primer set was used together with the Qiagen OneStep RT-PCR kit. The libraries were constructed in a second round of multiplex PCR and then size-selected and purified. Libraries were sequenced paired-end with 100 bp reads on an Illumina HiSeq2000. On the authors' methods: SOAPnuke was used to process the raw data, with reads discarded if the reads contained adapters or uncalled bases, had a mean Phred below 15, or lacked an exact constant-primer or identifier match. COPE v1.2.5 was used to merge high-quality paired reads, and clonotypes were defined as unique nucleotide sequences. MiTCR v1.1 was used to align clonotypes to the IMGT TRBV, TRBD and TRBJ reference segments. Only V-J combinations with frequency above 0.0001, covering 99% to 99.2% of repertoires, were analysed. The TCS score was defined as the ratio of F50 (clonal expansion) to E x V (chaos), calculated using BLOSUM62-based TCRdist between CDR3 peptides within each V-J. Welch's t-statistics and random forest reduced fewer than 600 V-J features to 13, which were used in a naive Bayes classifier (R e1071). The public reads were reprocessed in TCRdb via fastp at Q25 and MiXCR, keeping in-frame beta chains. Rows with a matching CDR3 protein are joined into one entry that keeps the most common DNA and genes. These V and J calls rely on TCRdb rather than the paper's analysis. The table for this sample lists about 52,000 distinct CDR3 sequences; less than 60% of them were counted only once. The biggest ten clones account for over 8% of the sample.

What was sequenced was blood. Recombination linked TRBV6-4 to TRBJ2-7, with 14 bases aligning to TRBD2. This sequence was found in a woman between 45 and 60 years old with Graves' ophthalmopathy. The CDR3 corresponds to CASSSPGLAGEPYEQYF. The sequenced DNA is TGTGCCAGCAGTTCCCCGGGACTAGCGGGAGAACCATACGAGCAGTACTTC.